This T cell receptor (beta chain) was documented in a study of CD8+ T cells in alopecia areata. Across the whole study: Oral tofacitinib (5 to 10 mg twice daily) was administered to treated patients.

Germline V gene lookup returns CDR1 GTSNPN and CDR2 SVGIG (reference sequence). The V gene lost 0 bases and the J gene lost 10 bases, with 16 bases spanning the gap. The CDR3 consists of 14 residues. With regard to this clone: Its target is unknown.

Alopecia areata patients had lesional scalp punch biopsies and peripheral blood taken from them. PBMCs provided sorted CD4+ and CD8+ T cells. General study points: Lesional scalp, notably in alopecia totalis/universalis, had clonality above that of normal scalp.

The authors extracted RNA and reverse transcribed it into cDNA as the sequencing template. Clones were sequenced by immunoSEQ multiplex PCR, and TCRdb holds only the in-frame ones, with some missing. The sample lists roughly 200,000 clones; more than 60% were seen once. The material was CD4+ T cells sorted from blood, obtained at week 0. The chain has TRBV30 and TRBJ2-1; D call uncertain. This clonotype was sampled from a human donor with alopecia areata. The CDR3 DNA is TGTGCCTGGAGTGTTTGGGTAGTGAAGGACGAGCAGTTCTTC. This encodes CAWSVWVVKDEQFF.